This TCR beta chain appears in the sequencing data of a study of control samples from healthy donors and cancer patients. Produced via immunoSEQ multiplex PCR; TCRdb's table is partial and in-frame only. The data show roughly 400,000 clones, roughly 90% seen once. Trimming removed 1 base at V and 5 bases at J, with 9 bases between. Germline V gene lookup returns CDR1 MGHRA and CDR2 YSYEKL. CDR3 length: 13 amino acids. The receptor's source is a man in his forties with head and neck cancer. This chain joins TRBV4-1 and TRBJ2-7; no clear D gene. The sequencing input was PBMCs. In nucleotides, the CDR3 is TGCGCCAGCAGCCAAGCTGTTTCCGACGAGCAGTACTTC. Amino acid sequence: CASSQAVSDEQYF.